These T cell receptor beta chains were read from a single sample in a study of blood T cell repertoires in COVID-19. Sequencing was performed with immunoSEQ multiplex PCR; in TCRdb, only in-frame clones are kept and a portion is missing. The sample contains some 150,000 clones, about 90% of which appear only once. The sample taken for sequencing was peripheral blood. The receptors here all came from a man aged 50 to 60 with acute or convalescent COVID-19. CDR3s include the opening cysteine and the closing phenylalanine or tryptophan. D genes are given only for firm matches. Clone size, where shown, is once, few, many, or a class for clones that have expanded.

TRBJ2-7,TRBV5-4,TRBD2,-,TGTGCCAGCAGCCGGGCTAGCGGTTACGAGCAGTACTTC,CASSRASGYEQYF
TRBJ2-1,TRBV7-9,TRBD1,-,TGTGCCAGCACCCGAGCGACAGGGGACAATGAGCAGTTCTTC,CASTRATGDNEQFF
TRBJ1-1,TRBV6-5,TRBD1,-,TGTGCCAGCAGACAGGGGTACCAGACTGAAGCTTTCTTT,CASRQGYQTEAFF
TRBJ2-2,TRBV11-2,TRBD2,few,TGTGCCAGCAGCACCAGGACTAGCGGGAGGGCCTTTCCCGGGGAGCTGTTTTTT,CASSTRTSGRAFPGELFF
TRBJ2-7,TRBV6-5,TRBD1,-,TGTGCCAGCAGGGGGACAGGTTGGTTTTCCTACGAGCAGTACTTC,CASRGTGWFSYEQYF
TRBJ1-5,TRBV19,TRBD1,-,TGTGCCAGTGCCGGGACAGGCGGCAATCAGCCCCAGCATTTT,CASAGTGGNQPQHF
TRBJ2-2,TRBV19,-,-,TGTGCCAGTAGTATCAGGGGGAACACCGGGGAGCTGTTTTTT,CASSIRGNTGELFF
TRBJ1-3,TRBV2,TRBD1,-,TGTGCCAGCAGTGTGACAGGGGCTAGCGGAAACACCATATATTTT,CASSVTGASGNTIYF
TRBJ1-5,TRBV6-1,TRBD1,-,TGTGCCAGCAGTGGCAGACAGGGCTTCGGCCCCCAGCATTTT,CASSGRQGFGPQHF
TRBJ1-2,TRBV10-3,-,-,TGTGCCATCAGTGAGTCCAGGGATTATGGCTACACCTTC,CAISESRDYGYTF
TRBJ2-1,TRBV5-1,TRBD1,once,TGCGCCAGCAGCTTACAGGGGCCTTACAATGAGCAGTTCTTC,CASSLQGPYNEQFF
TRBJ1-3,TRBV2,TRBD1,-,TGTGCCAGCAGCAACCAGGGGGCTGGAAACACCATATATTTT,CASSNQGAGNTIYF
TRBJ1-1,TRBV28,-,-,TGTGCCAGCAGTGGACAGTCCAACACTGAAGCTTTCTTT,CASSGQSNTEAFF
TRBJ1-5,TRBV9,-,once,TGTGCCAGCAGCGTAGGGCCCGGGACTGATAGCAATCAGCCCCAGCATTTT,CASSVGPGTDSNQPQHF
TRBJ1-5,TRBV30,-,-,TGTGCCTGGAGTTGGACAGGCAATCAGCCCCAGCATTTT,CAWSWTGNQPQHF
TRBJ1-1,TRBV2,-,-,TGTGCCAGCAGTGAAGCGTCCAGGTTAAACACTGAAGCTTTCTTT,CASSEASRLNTEAFF
TRBJ1-6,TRBV30,-,-,TGTGCCTGGAGTGTATTTGGTGGGACTTTGGGTTCACCCCTCCACTTT,CAWSVFGGTLGSPLHF
TRBJ2-5,TRBV3-1/TRBV3-2,-,-,TGTGCCAGCAGCCACAATACAGGGCGAGGAGAGACCCAGTACTTC,CASSHNTGRGETQYF
TRBJ1-5,TRBV19,-,once,TGTGCCAGTGGGGACATATTACAGCCCCAGCATTTT,CASGDILQPQHF
TRBJ1-2,TRBV4-1,-,-,TGCGCCAGCAGCCAGGGGGCGGCTAACTATGGCTACACCTTC,CASSQGAANYGYTF
TRBJ2-1,TRBV10-3,TRBD1,-,TGTGCCACCTTCGACAGGGGCTCCTACAATGAGCAGTTCTTC,CATFDRGSYNEQFF
TRBJ2-4,TRBV11-2,-,-,TGTGCCAGCAGCCACGGAGGGGGGGTCGGCAAAAACATTCAGTACTTC,CASSHGGGVGKNIQYF
TRBJ2-3,TRBV10-3,TRBD1,-,TGTGCCATCACGCGACAGGGGTCGTCAGATACGCAGTATTTT,CAITRQGSSDTQYF
TRBJ2-2,TRBV14,-,-,TGTGCCAGCAGCCAGTGGCCCAGACCAAGGGGTGGGGAGCTGTTTTTT,CASSQWPRPRGGELFF
TRBJ2-5,TRBV9,TRBD2,-,TGTGCCAGCAGCGTCGATAGCGGGGCCGAGACCCAGTACTTC,CASSVDSGAETQYF